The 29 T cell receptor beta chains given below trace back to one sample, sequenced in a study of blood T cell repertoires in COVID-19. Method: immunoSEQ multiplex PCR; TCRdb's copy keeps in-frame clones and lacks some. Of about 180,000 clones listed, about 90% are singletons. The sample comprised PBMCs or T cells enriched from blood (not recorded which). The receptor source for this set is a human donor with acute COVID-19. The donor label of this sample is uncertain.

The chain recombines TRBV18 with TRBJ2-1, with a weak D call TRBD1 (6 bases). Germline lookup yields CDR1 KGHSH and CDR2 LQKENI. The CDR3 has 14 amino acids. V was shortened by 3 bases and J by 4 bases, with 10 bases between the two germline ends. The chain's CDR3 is CASSPGAPYNEQFF. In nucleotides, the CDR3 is TGTGCCAGCTCACCGGGGGCTCCATACAATGAGCAGTTCTTC.

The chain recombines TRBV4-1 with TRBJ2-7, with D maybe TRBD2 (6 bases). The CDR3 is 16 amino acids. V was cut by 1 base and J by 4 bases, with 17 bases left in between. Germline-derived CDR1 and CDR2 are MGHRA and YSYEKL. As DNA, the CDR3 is TGCGCCAGCAGCCAAGGGCGCGGCGGGGTTGGATACGAGCAGTACTTC. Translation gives CASSQGRGGVGYEQYF.

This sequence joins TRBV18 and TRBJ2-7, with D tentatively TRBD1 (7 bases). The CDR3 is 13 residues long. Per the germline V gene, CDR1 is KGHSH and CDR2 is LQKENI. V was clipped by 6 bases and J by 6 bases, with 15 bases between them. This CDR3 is CASSQGGIAEQYF. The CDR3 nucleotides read TGTGCCAGCTCTCAGGGGGGTATCGCCGAGCAGTACTTC.

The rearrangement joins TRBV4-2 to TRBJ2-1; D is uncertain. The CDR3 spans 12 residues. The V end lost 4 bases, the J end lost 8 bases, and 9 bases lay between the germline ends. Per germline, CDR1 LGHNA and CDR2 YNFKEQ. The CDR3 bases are TGTGCCAGCAGCCGAGACGTATATGAGCAGTTCTTC. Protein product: CASSRDVYEQFF.

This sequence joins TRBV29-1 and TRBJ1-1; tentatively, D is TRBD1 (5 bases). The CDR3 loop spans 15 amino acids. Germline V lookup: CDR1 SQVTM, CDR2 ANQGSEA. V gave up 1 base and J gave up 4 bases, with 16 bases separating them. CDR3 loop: CSVEGRFERGTEAFF. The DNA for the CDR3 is TGCAGCGTTGAAGGTCGTTTTGAAAGGGGCACTGAAGCTTTCTTT.

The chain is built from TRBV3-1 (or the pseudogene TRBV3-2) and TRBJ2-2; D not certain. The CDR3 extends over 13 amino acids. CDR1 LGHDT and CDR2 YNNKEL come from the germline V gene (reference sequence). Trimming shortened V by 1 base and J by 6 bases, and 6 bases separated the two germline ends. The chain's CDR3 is CASSQGRAGELFF. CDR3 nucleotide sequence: TGTGCCAGCAGCCAAGGTCGGGCCGGGGAGCTGTTTTTT.

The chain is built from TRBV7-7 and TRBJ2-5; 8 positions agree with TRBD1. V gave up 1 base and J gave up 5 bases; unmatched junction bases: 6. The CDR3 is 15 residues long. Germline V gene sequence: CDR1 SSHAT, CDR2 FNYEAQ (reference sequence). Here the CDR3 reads CASSLGGTGGETQYF. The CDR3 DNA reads TGTGCCAGCAGCTTAGGAGGGACAGGAGGTGAGACCCAGTACTTC. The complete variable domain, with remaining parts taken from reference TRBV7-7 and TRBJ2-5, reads GAGVSQSPRYKVTKRGQDVTLRCDPISSHATLYWYQQALGQGPEFLTYFNYEAQPDKSGLPSDRFSAERPEGSISTLTIQRTEQRDSAMYRCASSLGGTGGETQYFGPGTRLLVL.

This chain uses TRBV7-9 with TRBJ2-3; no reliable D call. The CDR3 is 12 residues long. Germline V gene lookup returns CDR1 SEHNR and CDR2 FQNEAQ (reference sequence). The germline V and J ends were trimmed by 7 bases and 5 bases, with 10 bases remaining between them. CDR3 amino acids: CASTPGEDTQYF. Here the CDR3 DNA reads TGTGCCAGCACCCCCGGTGAAGATACGCAGTATTTT. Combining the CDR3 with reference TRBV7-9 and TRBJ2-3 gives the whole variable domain DTGVSQNPRHKITKRGQNVTFRCDPISEHNRLYWYRQTLGQGPEFLTYFQNEAQLEKSRLLSDRFSAERPKGSFSTLEIQRTEQGDSAMYLCASTPGEDTQYFGPGTRLTVL.

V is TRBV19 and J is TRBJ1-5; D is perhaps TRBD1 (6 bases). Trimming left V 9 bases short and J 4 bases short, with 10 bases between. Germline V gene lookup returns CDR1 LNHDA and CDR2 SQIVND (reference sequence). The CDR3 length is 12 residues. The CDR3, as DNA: TGTGCCAGCCATCAGGGGAATCAGCCCCAGCATTTT. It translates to CASHQGNQPQHF.

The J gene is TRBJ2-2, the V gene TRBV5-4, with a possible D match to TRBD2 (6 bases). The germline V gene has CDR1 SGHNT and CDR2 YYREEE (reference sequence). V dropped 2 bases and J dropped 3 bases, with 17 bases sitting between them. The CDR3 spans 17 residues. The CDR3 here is CASSFVRGRPYTGELFF. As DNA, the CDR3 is TGTGCCAGCAGCTTCGTCCGGGGGAGGCCGTACACCGGGGAGCTGTTTTTT.

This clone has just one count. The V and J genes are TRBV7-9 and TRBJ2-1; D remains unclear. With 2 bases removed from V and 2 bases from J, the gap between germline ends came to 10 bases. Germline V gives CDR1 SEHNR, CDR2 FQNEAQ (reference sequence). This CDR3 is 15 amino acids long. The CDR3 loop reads CASSLKQQPYNEQFF. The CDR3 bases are TGTGCCAGCAGCTTAAAACAGCAACCCTACAATGAGCAGTTCTTC.

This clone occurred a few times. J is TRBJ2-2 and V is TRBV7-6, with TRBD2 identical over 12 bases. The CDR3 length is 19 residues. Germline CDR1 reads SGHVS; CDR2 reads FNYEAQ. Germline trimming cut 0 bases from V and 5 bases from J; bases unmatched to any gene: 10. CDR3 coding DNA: TGTGCCAGCAGCTTAGCACCTAGCGGGGGGGCTTCGAGGACCGGGGAGCTGTTTTTT. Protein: CASSLAPSGGASRTGELFF.

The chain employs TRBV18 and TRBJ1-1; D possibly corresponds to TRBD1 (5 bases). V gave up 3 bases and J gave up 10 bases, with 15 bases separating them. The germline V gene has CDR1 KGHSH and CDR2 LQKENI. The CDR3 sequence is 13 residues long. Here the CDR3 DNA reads TGTGCCAGCTCACCGGATCAACAGGTCCCAGCTTTCTTT. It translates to CASSPDQQVPAFF.

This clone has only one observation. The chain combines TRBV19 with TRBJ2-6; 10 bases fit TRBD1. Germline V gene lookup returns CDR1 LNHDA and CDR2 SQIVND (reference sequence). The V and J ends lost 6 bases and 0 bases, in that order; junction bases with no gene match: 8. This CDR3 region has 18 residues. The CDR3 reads CASRAIRTGGSGANVLTF. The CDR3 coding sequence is TGTGCCAGTAGAGCGATCCGGACAGGGGGCTCTGGGGCCAACGTCCTGACTTTC.

In DNA form, the CDR3 reads TGTGCCTGCACCAGGGGGGCCCAAGAGACCCAGTACTTC. It yields the protein CACTRGAQETQYF. V is TRBV30 and J is TRBJ2-5; D may be TRBD1 (7 bases). The CDR3 covers 13 residues. Trimming took 6 bases from V and 1 from J, leaving 12 bases between them. Germline loops: CDR1 GTSNPN, CDR2 SVGIG (reference sequence).

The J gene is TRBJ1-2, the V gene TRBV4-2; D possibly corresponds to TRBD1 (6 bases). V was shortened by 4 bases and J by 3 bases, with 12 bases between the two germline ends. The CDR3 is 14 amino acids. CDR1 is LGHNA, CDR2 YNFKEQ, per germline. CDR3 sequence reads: CASSLRGFDYGYTF. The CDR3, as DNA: TGTGCCAGCAGCCTAAGGGGGTTTGACTATGGCTACACCTTC.

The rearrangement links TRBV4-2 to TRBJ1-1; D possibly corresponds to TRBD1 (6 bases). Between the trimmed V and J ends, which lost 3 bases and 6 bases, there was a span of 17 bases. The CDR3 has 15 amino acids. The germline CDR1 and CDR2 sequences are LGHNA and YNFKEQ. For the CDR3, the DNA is TGTGCCAGCAGCCAGGTATGGGGAGACAGGCCTGAAGCTTTCTTT. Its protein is CASSQVWGDRPEAFF.

For the CDR3, the DNA is TGTGCCAGCTCCCAGGGGCAGATTGGTCGGGACATTCAGTACTTC. Protein sequence: CASSQGQIGRDIQYF. The rearrangement links TRBV11-1 to TRBJ2-4, with a tentative D call TRBD1 (6 bases). Trimming stripped 8 bases from V and 8 bases from J, with 22 bases between. Per germline, CDR1 SGHAT and CDR2 FQDESV (reference sequence). This CDR3 has 15 amino acids. Together with reference TRBV11-1 and TRBJ2-4, the CDR3 gives the full variable domain: EAEVAQSPRYKITEKSQAVAFWCDPISGHATLYWYRQILGQGPELLVQFQDESVVDDSQLPKDRFSAERLKGVDSTLKIQPAELGDSAMYLCASSQGQIGRDIQYFGAGTRLSVL.

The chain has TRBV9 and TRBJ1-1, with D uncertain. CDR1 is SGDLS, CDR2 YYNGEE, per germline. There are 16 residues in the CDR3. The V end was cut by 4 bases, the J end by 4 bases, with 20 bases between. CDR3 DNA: TGTGCCAGCAGCCCGAAATCTATCGGGAGGCTCACTGAAGCTTTCTTT. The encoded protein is CASSPKSIGRLTEAFF.

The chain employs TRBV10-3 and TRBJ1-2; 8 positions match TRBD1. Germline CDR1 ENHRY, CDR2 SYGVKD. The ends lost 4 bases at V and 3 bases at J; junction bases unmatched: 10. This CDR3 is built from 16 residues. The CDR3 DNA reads TGTGCCATCAGTGCCCTTGGGGCGGACAGGGACTATGGCTACACCTTC. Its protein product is CAISALGADRDYGYTF.

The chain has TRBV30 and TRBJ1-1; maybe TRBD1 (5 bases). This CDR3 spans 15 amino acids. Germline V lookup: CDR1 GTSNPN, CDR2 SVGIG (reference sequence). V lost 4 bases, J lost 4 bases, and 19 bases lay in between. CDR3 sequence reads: CAWIKTPGGRTEAFF. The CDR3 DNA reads TGTGCCTGGATAAAAACCCCGGGGGGTCGCACTGAAGCTTTCTTT.

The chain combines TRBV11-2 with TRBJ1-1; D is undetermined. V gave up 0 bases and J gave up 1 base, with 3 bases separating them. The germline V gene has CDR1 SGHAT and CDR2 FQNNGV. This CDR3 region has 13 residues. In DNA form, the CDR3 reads TGTGCCAGCAGCTTAGACAGGAACACTGAAGCTTTCTTT. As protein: CASSLDRNTEAFF.

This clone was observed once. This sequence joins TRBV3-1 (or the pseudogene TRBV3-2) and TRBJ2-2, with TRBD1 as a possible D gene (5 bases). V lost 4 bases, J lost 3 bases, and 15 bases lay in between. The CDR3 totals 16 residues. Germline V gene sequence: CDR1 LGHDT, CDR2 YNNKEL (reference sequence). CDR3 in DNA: TGTGCCAGCAGCCTCCTCGGACATACCTACACCGGGGAGCTGTTTTTT. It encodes CASSLLGHTYTGELFF.

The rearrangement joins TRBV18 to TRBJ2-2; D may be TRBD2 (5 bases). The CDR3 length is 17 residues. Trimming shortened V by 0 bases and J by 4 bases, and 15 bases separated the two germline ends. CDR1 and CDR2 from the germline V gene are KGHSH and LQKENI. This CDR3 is CASSPPGISGFTGELFF. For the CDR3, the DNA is TGTGCCAGCTCACCACCGGGGATATCGGGGTTCACCGGGGAGCTGTTTTTT.

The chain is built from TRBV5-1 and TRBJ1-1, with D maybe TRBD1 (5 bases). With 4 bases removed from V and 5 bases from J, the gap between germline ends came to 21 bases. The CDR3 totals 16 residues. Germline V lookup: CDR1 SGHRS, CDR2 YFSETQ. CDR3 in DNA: TGCGCCAGCAGCCCGCAGCGGGGGTTCGGGGGAACTGAAGCTTTCTTT. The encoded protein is CASSPQRGFGGTEAFF.

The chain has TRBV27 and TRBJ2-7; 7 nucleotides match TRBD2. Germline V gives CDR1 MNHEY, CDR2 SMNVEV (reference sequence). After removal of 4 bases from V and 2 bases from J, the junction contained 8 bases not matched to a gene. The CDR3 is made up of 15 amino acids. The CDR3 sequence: CASSSGTTEAYEQYF. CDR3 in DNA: TGTGCCAGCAGTTCCGGGACTACAGAGGCCTACGAGCAGTACTTC.

CDR3 coding DNA: TGTGCCAGCAGTCCCCGGACAGGGTACCCTGGCTACACCTTC. Protein sequence: CASSPRTGYPGYTF. The V and J genes are TRBV28 and TRBJ1-2; 8 bases match TRBD1. The germline CDR1 and CDR2 sequences are MDHEN and SYDVKM. This CDR3 spans 14 amino acids. V dropped 5 bases and J dropped 7; count of bases not matched to a gene: 9.

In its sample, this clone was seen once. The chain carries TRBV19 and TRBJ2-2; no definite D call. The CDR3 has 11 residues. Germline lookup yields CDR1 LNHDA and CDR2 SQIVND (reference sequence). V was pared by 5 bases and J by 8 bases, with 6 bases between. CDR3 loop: CASSVTGELFF. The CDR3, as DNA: TGTGCCAGTAGTGTTACAGGGGAGCTGTTTTTT.

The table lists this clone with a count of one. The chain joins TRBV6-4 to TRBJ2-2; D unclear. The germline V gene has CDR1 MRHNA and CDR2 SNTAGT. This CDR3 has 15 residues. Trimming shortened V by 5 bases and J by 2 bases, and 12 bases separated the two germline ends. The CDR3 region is CASSTGSLNTGELFF. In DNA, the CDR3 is TGTGCCAGCAGTACCGGGTCGTTAAACACCGGGGAGCTGTTTTTT.